This T cell receptor beta chain was found in a study of vaccination effects on CD4 cells after COVID-19. The culture ran for 10 days, and then CD4+ T cells were isolated. Having tested negative for nucleocapsid antibodies, the vaccine recipients showed no prior SARS-CoV-2 infection. Note on this clone: Its target is unknown.

Produced via immunoSEQ multiplex PCR; TCRdb's table is partial and in-frame only. The data contain around 70,000 clones, 60% to 80% of them singletons. With 2 bases clipped from V and 6 bases from J, the junction kept 5 bases outside the gene matches. Germline V gene lookup returns CDR1 KGHDR and CDR2 SFDVKD. This CDR3 spans 16 amino acids. General study points: Only a single clone (1 of 255 vaccine-induced clones in healthy vaccinees) cross-reacted with common cold coronaviruses.

The source material was CD4+ T cells from PBMCs cultured without peptide, sampled before COVID-19 vaccination. The rearrangement links TRBV24-1 to TRBJ1-6; 8 positions match TRBD1. The sequence was obtained from a human donor who received a COVID-19 vaccine. The CDR3 DNA is TGTGCCACCAGTGATTCCGGACAGGGACTTAATTCACCCCTCCACTTT. Translating it yields CATSDSGQGLNSPLHF.